This is a list of T cell receptor beta chains from one sample in a study of T-cell reconstitution after alpha-beta-depleted transplantation in children. MiXCR was run by TCRdb on the PCR reads, yielding one entry per CDR3 protein. The sample lists fewer than 150,000 distinct CDR3 sequences; about 9.6% were seen once. The starting material was PBMCs, mostly from graft donor cells, obtained 180 days after TCRalphabeta/CD19-depleted stem cell transplant. These receptors were taken from a girl under three years old who had a stem cell transplant for combined immunodeficiency, so the T cells may come from the graft donor. CDR3s include the opening cysteine and the closing phenylalanine or tryptophan. The order of the fields is CDR3 protein, CDR3 DNA, CDR3 length, clone size, V gene, J gene, D gene. A D gene is named only where the DNA matches it firmly. Not all rows give a size; the values are once, few, many and, for expanded clones, a class.

CSVEDSASYNEQFF	TGCAGCGTTGAAGATAGCGCCTCCTACAATGAGCAGTTCTTC	14	-	TRBV29-1	TRBJ2-1	-
CASSLVWGTNTGELFF	TGTGCCAGCAGCTTAGTTTGGGGGACGAACACCGGGGAGCTGTTTTTT	16	-	TRBV7-6	TRBJ2-2	-
CASSFDSGGAWLADTQYF	TGTGCCAGCAGCTTCGATAGCGGGGGGGCCTGGTTAGCAGATACGCAGTATTTT	18	few	TRBV5-6	TRBJ2-3	TRBD2
CASSRTSGFTYNEQFF	TGTGCCAGCTCACGAACTAGCGGGTTTACCTACAATGAGCAGTTCTTC	16	-	TRBV18	TRBJ2-1	TRBD2
CASSLIQAQETQYF	TGTGCCAGCAGCTTGATCCAGGCCCAAGAGACCCAGTACTTC	14	few	TRBV5-6	TRBJ2-5	-
CASSLGLLTYEQYF	TGCGCCAGCAGCTTGGGACTTCTAACCTACGAGCAGTACTTC	14	few	TRBV5-1	TRBJ2-7	-
CASTQGLAGTGELFF	TGTGCCAGCACCCAGGGACTAGCGGGCACCGGGGAGCTGTTTTTT	15	few	TRBV21-1	TRBJ2-2	-
CSAMFASGADTQYF	TGCAGTGCTATGTTTGCGTCCGGTGCAGATACGCAGTATTTT	14	many	TRBV20-1	TRBJ2-3	-
CASSSAHEQYF	TGTGCCAGCAGTTCGGCACACGAGCAGTACTTC	11	many	TRBV28	TRBJ2-7	-
CARLSDRIGEGNQPQHF	TGTGCCAGATTATCTGACAGGATCGGGGAGGGCAATCAGCCCCAGCATTTT	17	-	TRBV19	TRBJ1-5	-
CSARRGQGQETQYF	TGCAGTGCTAGACGGGGACAGGGGCAAGAGACCCAGTACTTC	14	few	TRBV20-1	TRBJ2-5	TRBD1
CSATAGDSGSYNSPLHF	TGCAGTGCTACGGCGGGGGATTCGGGCTCCTATAATTCACCCCTCCACTTT	17	few	TRBV20-1	TRBJ1-6	-
CASSLDVYYNEQFF	TGTGCCAGCAGCTTAGATGTCTATTACAATGAGCAGTTCTTC	14	few	TRBV7-2	TRBJ2-1	-
CSARDPRRGANVLTF	TGCAGTGCTAGAGATCCGAGGAGGGGGGCCAACGTCCTGACTTTC	15	few	TRBV20-1	TRBJ2-6	-
CASSISGGVTDTQYF	TGTGCCAGCAGCATAAGCGGGGGCGTCACAGATACGCAGTATTTT	15	few	TRBV7-9	TRBJ2-3	TRBD2
CASSQEGIQENYGYTF	TGCGCCAGCAGCCAAGAGGGAATCCAGGAAAACTATGGCTACACCTTC	16	few	TRBV4-3	TRBJ1-2	-
CSARDWVSPYNEQFF	TGCAGTGCTAGAGATTGGGTGTCCCCCTACAATGAGCAGTTCTTC	15	many	TRBV20-1	TRBJ2-1	-
CASSGTGISNQPQHF	TGTGCCAGCTCCGGGACAGGGATTAGCAATCAGCCCCAGCATTTT	15	few	TRBV19	TRBJ1-5	TRBD1
CASSVQPQGGSSPLHF	TGTGCCAGCAGCGTCCAACCTCAGGGAGGGAGTTCACCCCTCCACTTT	16	few	TRBV9	TRBJ1-6	-
CASSQIRSGGSDEQFF	TGCGCCAGCAGCCAAATAAGAAGCGGAGGGTCCGATGAGCAGTTCTTC	16	few	TRBV4-1	TRBJ2-1	-
CSVKQGTTEQYF	TGCAGTGTCAAACAGGGCACTACGGAGCAGTACTTC	12	-	TRBV20-1	TRBJ2-7	-
CASSQDRGWPATEQYF	TGCGCCAGCAGCCAAGATAGGGGTTGGCCCGCCACCGAGCAGTACTTC	16	-	TRBV4-3	TRBJ2-7	-
CASSLIENEQYF	TGCGCCAGCAGCTTAATCGAGAACGAGCAGTACTTC	12	few	TRBV5-1	TRBJ2-7	-
CSVVSRGLNEQYF	TGCAGCGTTGTGTCCAGGGGGCTCAACGAGCAGTACTTC	13	few	TRBV29-1	TRBJ2-7	TRBD1
CASGSGGRASGANVLTF	TGTGCCAGCGGTTCAGGCGGGAGGGCCTCTGGGGCCAACGTCCTGACTTTC	17	few	TRBV12-3/TRBV12-4	TRBJ2-6	TRBD2
CSAIPGTLFSRSYNEQFF	TGCAGTGCCATCCCCGGGACCCTCTTCTCCCGCTCCTACAATGAGCAGTTCTTC	18	-	TRBV20-1	TRBJ2-1	-
CASSLNPGKPQHF	TGTGCCAGCAGCCTCAATCCGGGCAAGCCCCAGCATTTT	13	-	TRBV7-6	TRBJ1-5	-
CAISERTSGAYEQYF	TGTGCCATCAGTGAACGGACGTCGGGAGCCTACGAGCAGTACTTC	15	few	TRBV10-3	TRBJ2-7	-
CATSDRTSSNEQFF	TGTGCCACCAGTGACCGAACGTCTAGCAATGAGCAGTTCTTC	14	many	TRBV24-1	TRBJ2-1	-
CSAVIPGFLLGYTF	TGCAGTGCGGTTATTCCGGGATTCCTATTAGGCTACACCTTC	14	-	TRBV20-1	TRBJ1-2	-
CASMVTSVTGELFF	TGTGCCAGCATGGTGACTAGCGTCACCGGGGAGCTGTTTTTT	14	medium-sized	TRBV12-3/TRBV12-4	TRBJ2-2	TRBD2
CSASGLTEVAFF	TGCAGTGCTAGCGGACTTACTGAGGTGGCTTTCTTT	12	few	TRBV20-1	TRBJ1-1	-
CASSLAAAYNEQFF	TGTGCCAGCAGTTTAGCGGCCGCCTACAATGAGCAGTTCTTC	14	few	TRBV27	TRBJ2-1	-
CAISESIGGSYNEQFF	TGTGCCATCAGTGAGTCGATCGGGGGCTCCTACAATGAGCAGTTCTTC	16	once	TRBV10-3	TRBJ2-1	-